This T cell receptor (beta chain) was sequenced for a study of shared T cell receptors in the human thymus. The CDR3 covers 18 residues. Germline trimming cut 0 bases from V and 2 bases from J; bases unmatched to any gene: 12. The V gene's germline CDR1 is MGHRA and CDR2 YSYEKL. Here immunoSEQ multiplex PCR was the method, and the copy in TCRdb shows in-frame clones only, minus some. The data show approximately 760,000 clones, with approximately 85% seen just once and about 0.0098% held by the top ten. In addition, the sample was reused for a study of human thymus T cells.

The chain carries TRBV4-1 and TRBJ2-7; 8 bases align to TRBD1. The sequenced material came from thymocytes. The origin of this receptor is a girl under two years old with a congenital heart defect. The CDR3 coding sequence is TGCGCCAGCAGCCAAGAAGGAGTTGGACAGGGATCTACCTACGAGCAGTACTTC. Amino acids: CASSQEGVGQGSTYEQYF.